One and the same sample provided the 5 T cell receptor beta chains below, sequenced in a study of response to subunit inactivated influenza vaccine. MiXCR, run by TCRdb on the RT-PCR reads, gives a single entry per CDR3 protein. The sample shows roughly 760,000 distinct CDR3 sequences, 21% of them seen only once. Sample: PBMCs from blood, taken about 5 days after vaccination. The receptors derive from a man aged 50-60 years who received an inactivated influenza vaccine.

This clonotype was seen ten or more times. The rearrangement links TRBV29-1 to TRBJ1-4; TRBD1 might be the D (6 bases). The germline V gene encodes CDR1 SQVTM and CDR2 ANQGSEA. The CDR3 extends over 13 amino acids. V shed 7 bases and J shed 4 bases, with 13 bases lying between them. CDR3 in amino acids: CSAGDNFNEKLFF. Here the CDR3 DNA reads TGCAGCGCCGGGGACAACTTTAATGAAAAACTGTTTTTT.

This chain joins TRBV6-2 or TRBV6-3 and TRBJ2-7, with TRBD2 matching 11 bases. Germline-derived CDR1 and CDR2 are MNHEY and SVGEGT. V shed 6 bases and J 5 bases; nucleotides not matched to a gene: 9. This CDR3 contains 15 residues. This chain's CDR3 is CASSATSGSMNEQYF. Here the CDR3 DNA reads TGTGCCAGCAGCGCCACTAGCGGGAGTATGAACGAGCAGTACTTC.

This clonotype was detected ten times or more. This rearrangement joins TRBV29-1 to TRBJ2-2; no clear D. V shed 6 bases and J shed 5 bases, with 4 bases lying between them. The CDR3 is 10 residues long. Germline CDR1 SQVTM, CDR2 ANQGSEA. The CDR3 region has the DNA TGCAGCGTGGGAACCGGGGAGCTGTTTTTT. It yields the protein CSVGTGELFF.

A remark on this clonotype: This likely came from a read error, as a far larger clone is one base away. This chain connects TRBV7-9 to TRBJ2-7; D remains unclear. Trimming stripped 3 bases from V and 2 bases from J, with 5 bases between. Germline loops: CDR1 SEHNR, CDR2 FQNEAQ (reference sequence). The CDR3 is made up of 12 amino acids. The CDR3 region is CASSFTPYEQYF. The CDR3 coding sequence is TGTGCCAGCAGCTTCACCCCCTACGAGCAGTACTTC.

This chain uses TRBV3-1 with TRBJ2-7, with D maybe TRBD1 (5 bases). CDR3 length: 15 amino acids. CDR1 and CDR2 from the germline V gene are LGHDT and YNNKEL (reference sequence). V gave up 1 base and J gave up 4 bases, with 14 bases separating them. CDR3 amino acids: CASSQVSKGFYEQYF. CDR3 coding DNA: TGTGCCAGCAGCCAAGTTTCGAAGGGGTTTTACGAGCAGTACTTC.